This T cell receptor (beta chain) originates from a study of blood T cell repertoires in COVID-19. About the study: Sites across the United States, Italy and Spain contributed samples from acute and convalescent COVID-19.

CDR3 length: 16 amino acids. J was trimmed by 6 bases and V by 2 bases; bases with no gene match: 9. Germline CDR1 SGHNT, CDR2 YYREEE (reference sequence). In the authors' methods: Amplifying reference gene primers gave estimates of nucleated cell counts. Assay used: immunoSEQ multiplex PCR; TCRdb lists only in-frame clones, some missing. The V and J calls and clone size come from that table; D and trimming were worked out from the DNA. The sample yields some 120,000 clones, around 86% seen once. This clonotype originated in a man aged 35-49 years with acute or convalescent COVID-19. Sequencing used peripheral blood. This sequence joins TRBV5-4 and TRBJ2-3, with 10 bases lining up with TRBD2. The CDR3, as DNA: TGTGCCAGCAGCTTCACTAGCGGGGCCAGGGTGGATACGCAGTATTTT. This sequence encodes CASSFTSGARVDTQYF.